What follows describes a single T cell receptor beta chain. Here immunoSEQ multiplex PCR was the method, and the copy in TCRdb shows in-frame clones only, minus some. Of approximately 490,000 clones listed, about 85% are singletons. The data originate from a study of blood T cell repertoires in COVID-19. On the study more broadly: The study drew acute and convalescent COVID-19 samples from the United States, Italy and Spain.

This CDR3 spans 18 amino acids. CDR1 and CDR2 (germline): SGHVS, FQNEAQ. V was pared by 3 bases and J by 1 base, with 12 bases of the junction left unmatched. Recovered Cohort 3 donors showed two negative PCRs, clearance, or symptom resolution. The sequenced sample consisted of PBMCs or T cells enriched from blood (not recorded which). The clonotype originates from a woman aged 55-70 years who had recovered from COVID-19. The chain employs TRBV7-8 and TRBJ1-2; TRBD1 matches 9 bases. The CDR3 nucleotides are TGTGCCAGCAGCTTCCGGACAGGGGCCACACCCAATAACTATGGCTACACCTTC. It codes for CASSFRTGATPNNYGYTF.